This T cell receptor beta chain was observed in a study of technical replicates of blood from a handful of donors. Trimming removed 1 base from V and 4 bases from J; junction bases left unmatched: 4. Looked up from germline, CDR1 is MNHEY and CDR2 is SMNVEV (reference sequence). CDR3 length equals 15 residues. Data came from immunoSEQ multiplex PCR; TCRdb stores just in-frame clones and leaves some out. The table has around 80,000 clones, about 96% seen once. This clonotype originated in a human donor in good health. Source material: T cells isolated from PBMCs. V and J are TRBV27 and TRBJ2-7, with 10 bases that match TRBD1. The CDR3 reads CASSLLGDRGYEQYF. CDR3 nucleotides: TGTGCCAGCAGTTTATTGGGGGACAGGGGTTACGAGCAGTACTTC.